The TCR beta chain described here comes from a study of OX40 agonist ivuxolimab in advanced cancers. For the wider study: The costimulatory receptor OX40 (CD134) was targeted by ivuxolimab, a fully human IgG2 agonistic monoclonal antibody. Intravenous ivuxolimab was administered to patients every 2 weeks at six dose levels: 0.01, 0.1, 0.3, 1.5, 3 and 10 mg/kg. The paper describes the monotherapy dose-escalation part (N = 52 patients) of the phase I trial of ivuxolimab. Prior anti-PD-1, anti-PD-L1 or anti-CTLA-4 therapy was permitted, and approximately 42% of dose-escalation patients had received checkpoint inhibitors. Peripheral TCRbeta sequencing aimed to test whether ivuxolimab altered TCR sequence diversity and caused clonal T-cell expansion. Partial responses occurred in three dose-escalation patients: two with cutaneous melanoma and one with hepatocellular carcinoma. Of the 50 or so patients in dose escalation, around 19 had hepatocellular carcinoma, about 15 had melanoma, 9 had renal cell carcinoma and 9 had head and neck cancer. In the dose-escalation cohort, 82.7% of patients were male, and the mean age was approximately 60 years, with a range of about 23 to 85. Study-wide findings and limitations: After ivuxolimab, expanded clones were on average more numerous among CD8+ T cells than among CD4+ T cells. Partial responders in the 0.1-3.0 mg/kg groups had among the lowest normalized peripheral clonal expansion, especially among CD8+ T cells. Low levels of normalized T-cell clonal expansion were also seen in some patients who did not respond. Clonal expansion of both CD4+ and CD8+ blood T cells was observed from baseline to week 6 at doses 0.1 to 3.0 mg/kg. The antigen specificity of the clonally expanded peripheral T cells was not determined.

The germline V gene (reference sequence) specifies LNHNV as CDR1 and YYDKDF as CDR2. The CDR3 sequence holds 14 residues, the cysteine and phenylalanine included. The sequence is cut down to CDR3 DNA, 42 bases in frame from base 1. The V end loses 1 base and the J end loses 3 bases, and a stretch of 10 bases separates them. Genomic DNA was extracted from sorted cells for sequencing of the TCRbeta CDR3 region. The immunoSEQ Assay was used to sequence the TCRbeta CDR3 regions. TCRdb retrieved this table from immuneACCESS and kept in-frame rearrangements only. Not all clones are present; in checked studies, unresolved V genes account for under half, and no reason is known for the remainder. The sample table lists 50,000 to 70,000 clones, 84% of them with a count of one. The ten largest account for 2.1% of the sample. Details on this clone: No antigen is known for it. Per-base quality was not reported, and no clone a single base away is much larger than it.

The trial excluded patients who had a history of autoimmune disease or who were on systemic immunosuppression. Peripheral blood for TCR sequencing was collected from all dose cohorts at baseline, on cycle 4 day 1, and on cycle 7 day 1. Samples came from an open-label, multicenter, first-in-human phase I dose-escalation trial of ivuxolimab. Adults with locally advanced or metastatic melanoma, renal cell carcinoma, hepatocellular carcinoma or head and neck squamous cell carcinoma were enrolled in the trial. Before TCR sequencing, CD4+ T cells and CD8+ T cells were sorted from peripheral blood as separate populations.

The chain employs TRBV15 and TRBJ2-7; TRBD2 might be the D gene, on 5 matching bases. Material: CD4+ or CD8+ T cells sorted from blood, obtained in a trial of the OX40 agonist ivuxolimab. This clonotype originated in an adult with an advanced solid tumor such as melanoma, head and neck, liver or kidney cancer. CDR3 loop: CATSRVPSSYEQYF. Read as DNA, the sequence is TGTGCCACCAGCAGAGTGCCTAGCAGCTACGAGCAGTACTTC.